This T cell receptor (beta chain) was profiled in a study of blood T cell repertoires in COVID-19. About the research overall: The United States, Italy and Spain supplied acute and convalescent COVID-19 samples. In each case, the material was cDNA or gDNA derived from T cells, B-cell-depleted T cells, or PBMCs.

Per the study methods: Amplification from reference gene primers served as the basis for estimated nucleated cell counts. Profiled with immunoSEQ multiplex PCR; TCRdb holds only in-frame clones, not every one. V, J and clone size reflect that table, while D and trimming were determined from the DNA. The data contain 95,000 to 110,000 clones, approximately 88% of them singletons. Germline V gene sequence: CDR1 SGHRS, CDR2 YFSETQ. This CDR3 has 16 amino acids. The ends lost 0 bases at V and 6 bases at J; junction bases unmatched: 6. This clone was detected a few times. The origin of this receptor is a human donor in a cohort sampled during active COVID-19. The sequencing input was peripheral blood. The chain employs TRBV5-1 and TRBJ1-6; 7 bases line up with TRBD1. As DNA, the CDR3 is TGCGCCAGCAGCTTGGTAACAGGGGTGGGTAATTCACCCCTCCACTTT. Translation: CASSLVTGVGNSPLHF.